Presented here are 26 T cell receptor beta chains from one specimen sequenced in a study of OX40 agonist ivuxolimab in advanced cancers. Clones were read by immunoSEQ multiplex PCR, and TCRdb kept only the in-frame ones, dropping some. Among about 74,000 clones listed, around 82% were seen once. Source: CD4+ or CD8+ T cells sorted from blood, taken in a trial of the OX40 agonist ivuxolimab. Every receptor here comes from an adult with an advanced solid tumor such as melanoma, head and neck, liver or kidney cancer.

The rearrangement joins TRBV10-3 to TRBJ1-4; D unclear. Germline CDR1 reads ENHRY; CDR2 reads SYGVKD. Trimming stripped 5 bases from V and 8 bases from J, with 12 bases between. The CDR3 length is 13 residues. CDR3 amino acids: CAISFRGGEKLFF. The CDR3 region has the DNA TGTGCCATCAGTTTTCGGGGTGGCGAAAAACTGTTTTTT.

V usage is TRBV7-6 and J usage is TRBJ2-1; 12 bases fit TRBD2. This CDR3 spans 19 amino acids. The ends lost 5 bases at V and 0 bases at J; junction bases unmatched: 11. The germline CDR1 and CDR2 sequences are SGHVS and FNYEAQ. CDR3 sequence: CASSRGLAGTNNSYNEQFF. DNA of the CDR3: TGTGCCAGCAGCCGCGGACTAGCGGGGACCAACAACTCCTACAATGAGCAGTTCTTC.

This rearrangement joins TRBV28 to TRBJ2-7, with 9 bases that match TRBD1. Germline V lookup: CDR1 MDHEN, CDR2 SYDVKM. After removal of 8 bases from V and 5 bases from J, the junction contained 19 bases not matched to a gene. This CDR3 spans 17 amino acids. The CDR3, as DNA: TGTGCCAGCCAAGGGAGCGGGACAGGGCTCCTCCAGGACGAGCAGTACTTC. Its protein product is CASQGSGTGLLQDEQYF. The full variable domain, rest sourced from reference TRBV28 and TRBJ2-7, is DVKVTQSSRYLVKRTGEKVFLECVQDMDHENMFWYRQDPGLGLRLIYFSYDVKMKEKGDIPEGYSVSREKKERFSLILESASTNQTSMYLCASQGSGTGLLQDEQYFGPGTRLTVT.

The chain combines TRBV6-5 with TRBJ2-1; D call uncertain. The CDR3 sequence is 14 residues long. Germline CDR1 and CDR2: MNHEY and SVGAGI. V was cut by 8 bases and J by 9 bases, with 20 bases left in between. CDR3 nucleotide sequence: TGTGCCAGCTCAGTGGGCCTCATTTCTGGTGAGCAGTTCTTC. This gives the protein CASSVGLISGEQFF.

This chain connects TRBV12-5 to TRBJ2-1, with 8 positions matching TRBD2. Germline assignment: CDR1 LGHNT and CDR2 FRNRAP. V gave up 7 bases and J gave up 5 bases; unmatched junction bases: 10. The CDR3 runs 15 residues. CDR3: CASAEGPGGNNEQFF. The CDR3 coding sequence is TGTGCTAGTGCCGAAGGGCCGGGGGGGAACAATGAGCAGTTCTTC.

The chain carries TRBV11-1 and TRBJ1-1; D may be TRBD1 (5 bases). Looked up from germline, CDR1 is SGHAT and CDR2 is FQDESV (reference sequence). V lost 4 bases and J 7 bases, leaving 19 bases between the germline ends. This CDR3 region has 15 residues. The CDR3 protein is CASSSLSGGNDEAFF. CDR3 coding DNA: TGTGCCAGCAGCTCCCTTAGCGGGGGGAACGATGAAGCTTTCTTT. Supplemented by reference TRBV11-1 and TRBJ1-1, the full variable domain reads EAEVAQSPRYKITEKSQAVAFWCDPISGHATLYWYRQILGQGPELLVQFQDESVVDDSQLPKDRFSAERLKGVDSTLKIQPAELGDSAMYLCASSSLSGGNDEAFFGQGTRLTVV.

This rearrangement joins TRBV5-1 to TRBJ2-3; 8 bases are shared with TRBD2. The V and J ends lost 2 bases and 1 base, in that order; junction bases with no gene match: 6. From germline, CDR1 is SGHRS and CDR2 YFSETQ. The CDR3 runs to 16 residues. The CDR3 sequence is CASSFGRAGGTDTQYF. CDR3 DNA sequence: TGCGCCAGCAGCTTCGGGAGGGCCGGGGGCACAGATACGCAGTATTTT.

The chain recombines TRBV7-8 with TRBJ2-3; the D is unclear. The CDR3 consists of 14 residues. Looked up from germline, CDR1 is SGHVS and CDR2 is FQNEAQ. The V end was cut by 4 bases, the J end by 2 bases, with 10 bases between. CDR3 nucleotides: TGTGCCAGCAGCTCCGGTCCTTCCACAGATACGCAGTATTTT. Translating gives CASSSGPSTDTQYF.

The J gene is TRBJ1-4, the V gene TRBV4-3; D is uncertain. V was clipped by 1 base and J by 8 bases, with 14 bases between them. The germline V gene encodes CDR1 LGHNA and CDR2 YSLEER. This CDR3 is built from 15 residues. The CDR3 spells CASSQGIAIHEKLFF. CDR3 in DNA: TGCGCCAGCAGCCAAGGTATAGCGATACACGAAAAACTGTTTTTT.

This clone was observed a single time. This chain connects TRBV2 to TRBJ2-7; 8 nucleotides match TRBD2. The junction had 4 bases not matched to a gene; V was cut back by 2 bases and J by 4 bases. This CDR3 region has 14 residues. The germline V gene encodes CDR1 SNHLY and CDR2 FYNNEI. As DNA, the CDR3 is TGTGCCAGCAGTGAAAGCGGGAGAACATACGAGCAGTACTTC. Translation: CASSESGRTYEQYF.

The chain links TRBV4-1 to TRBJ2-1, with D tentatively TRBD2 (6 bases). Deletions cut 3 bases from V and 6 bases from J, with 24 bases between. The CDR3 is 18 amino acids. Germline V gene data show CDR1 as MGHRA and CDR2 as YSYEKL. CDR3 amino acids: CASSHGRIGTPTRNEQFF. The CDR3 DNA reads TGCGCCAGCAGCCACGGACGAATCGGGACTCCGACTCGCAATGAGCAGTTCTTC.

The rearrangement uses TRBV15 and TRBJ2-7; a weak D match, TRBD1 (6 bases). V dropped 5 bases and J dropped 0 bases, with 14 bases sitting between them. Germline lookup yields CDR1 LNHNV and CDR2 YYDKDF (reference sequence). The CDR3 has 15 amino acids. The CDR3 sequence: CATSGWDINSYEQYF. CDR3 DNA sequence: TGTGCCACCAGCGGTTGGGACATCAACTCCTACGAGCAGTACTTC.

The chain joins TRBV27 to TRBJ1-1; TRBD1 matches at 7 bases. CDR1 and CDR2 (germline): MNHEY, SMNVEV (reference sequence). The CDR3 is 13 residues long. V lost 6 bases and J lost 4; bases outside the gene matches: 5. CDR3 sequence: CASRNTGATEAFF. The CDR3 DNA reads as TGTGCCAGCAGGAATACAGGGGCCACTGAAGCTTTCTTT.

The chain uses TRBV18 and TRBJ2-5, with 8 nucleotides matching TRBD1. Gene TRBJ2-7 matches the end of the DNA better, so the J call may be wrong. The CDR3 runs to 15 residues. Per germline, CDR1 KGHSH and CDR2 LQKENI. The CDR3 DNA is TGTGCCAGCTCACCCCGGGGACAGGCAGGCGACGAGCAGTACTTC. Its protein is CASSPRGQAGDEQYF.

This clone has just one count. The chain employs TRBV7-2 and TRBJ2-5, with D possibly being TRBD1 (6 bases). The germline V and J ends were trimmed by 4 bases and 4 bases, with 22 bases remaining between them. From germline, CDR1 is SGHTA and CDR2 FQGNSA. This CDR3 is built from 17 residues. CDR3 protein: CASSSDRPVVVRETQYF. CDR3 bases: TGTGCCAGCAGCTCAGACAGGCCTGTGGTGGTAAGAGAGACCCAGTACTTC.

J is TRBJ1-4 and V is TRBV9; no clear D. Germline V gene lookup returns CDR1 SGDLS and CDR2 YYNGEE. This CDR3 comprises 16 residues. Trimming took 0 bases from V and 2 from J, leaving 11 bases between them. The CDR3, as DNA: TGTGCCAGCAGCGTAGGGATGGGATCGACTAATGAAAAACTGTTTTTT. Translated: CASSVGMGSTNEKLFF.

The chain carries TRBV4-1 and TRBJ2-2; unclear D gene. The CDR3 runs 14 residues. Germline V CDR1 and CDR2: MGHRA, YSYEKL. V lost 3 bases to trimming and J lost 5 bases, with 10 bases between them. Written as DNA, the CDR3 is TGCGCCAGCAGCCAGGTTACTGCGACCGGGGAGCTGTTTTTT. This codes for CASSQVTATGELFF.

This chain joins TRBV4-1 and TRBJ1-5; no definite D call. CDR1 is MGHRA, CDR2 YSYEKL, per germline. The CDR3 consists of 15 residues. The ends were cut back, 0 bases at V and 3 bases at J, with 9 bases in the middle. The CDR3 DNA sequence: TGCGCCAGCAGCCAAGACAGGCGTTCCAATCAGCCCCAGCATTTT. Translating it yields CASSQDRRSNQPQHF.

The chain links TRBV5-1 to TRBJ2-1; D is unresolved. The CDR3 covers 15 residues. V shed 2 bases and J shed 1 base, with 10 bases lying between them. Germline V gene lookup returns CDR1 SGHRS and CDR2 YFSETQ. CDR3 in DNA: TGCGCCAGCAGCTTTACAGTTAATTCCTACAATGAGCAGTTCTTC. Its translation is CASSFTVNSYNEQFF.

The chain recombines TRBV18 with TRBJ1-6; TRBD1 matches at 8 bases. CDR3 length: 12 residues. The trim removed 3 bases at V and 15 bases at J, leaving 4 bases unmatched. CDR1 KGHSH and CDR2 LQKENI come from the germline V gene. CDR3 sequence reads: CASSPAGQDLHF. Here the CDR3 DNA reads TGTGCCAGCTCACCCGCGGGACAGGACCTCCACTTT.

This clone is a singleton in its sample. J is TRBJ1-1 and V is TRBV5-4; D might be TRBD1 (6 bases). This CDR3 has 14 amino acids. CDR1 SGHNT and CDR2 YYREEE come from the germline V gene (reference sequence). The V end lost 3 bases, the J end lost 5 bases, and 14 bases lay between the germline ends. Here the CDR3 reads CASSSPTGRTEAFF. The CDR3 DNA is TGTGCCAGCAGCTCCCCCACAGGGAGAACTGAAGCTTTCTTT.

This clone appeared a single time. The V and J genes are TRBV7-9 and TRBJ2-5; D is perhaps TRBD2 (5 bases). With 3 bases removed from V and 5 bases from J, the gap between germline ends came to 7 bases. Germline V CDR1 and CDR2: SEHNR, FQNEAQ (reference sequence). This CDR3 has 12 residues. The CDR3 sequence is CASSFTGETQYF. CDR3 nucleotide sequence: TGTGCCAGCAGCTTTACGGGGGAGACCCAGTACTTC.

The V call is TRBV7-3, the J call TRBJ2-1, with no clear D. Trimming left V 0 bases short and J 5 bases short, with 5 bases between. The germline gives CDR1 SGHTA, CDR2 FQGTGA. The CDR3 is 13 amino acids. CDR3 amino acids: CASSLTFDNEQFF. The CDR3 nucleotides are TGTGCCAGCAGCTTAACGTTTGACAATGAGCAGTTCTTC. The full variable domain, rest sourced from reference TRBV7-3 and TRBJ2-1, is GAGVSQTPSNKVTEKGKYVELRCDPISGHTALYWYRQSLGQGPEFLIYFQGTGAADDSGLPNDRFFAVRPEGSVSTLKIQRTERGDSAVYLCASSLTFDNEQFFGPGTRLTVL.

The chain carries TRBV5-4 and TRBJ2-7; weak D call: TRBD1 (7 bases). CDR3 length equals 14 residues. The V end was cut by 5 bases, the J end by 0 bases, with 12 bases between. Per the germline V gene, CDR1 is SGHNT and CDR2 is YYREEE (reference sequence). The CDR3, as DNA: TGTGCCAGCAGTCGGCGGGACAGCTCCTACGAGCAGTACTTC. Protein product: CASSRRDSSYEQYF.

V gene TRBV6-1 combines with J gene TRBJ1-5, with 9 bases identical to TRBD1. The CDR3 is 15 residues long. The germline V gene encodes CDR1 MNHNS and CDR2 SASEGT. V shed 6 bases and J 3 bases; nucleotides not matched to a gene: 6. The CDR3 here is CASSDYRGLNQPQHF. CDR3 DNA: TGTGCCAGCAGCGATTACAGGGGGCTCAATCAGCCCCAGCATTTT.

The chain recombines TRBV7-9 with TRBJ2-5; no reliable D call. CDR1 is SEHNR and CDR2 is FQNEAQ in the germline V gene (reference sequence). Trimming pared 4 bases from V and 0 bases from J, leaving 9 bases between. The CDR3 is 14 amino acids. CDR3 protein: CASSSAAYQETQYF. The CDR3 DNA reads TGTGCCAGCAGCTCCGCAGCGTACCAAGAGACCCAGTACTTC.